This record looks at one TCR beta chain sequence and its context. What this receptor recognizes is not known. Base qualities are not at hand, and no much larger clone is one base apart. The library came from the immunoSEQ multiplex PCR assay. The multiplex PCR relied on a mix of 60 forward primers for TCR Vbeta segments and 13 reverse primers for TCR Jbeta segments. Amplification of the CDR3 region of rearranged TCR beta genes was performed with a multiplex PCR assay on genomic DNA. Amplified TCR beta libraries were sequenced as 87-base-pair reads on the Illumina HiSeq System. The original methods were these. A later analysis counted approximately 76 million unique TCR beta chains across the 666 repertoires, and around 9.9 million of these chains were shared by at least two donors. A nearest-neighbor algorithm error-corrected the raw reads and collapsed the reads into unique sequences, merging closely related sequences to remove PCR and sequencing errors. To assign V, D and J gene segments, CDR3 sequences were aligned to IMGT reference sequences. For a sequence to be retained, a match of at least six nucleotides was required to both a V gene segment and a J gene segment. Rearrangements were called productive when the CDR3 lacked stop codons and stayed in frame with V and J; all others were non-productive. Following IMGT convention, CDR3 was defined as the stretch from the second conserved V-encoded cysteine up to the conserved J-encoded phenylalanine. The earlier analysis of about 620 of the donors excluded sequences that lacked an unambiguous match to a single V gene segment. An earlier analysis of 587 of the donors classified V segments as functional when productive rearrangements were above 56.7% and as segregating when the standard deviation between donors was above 5%. A statistical classification framework was built for diagnosing cytomegalovirus status from the catalog of TCR beta chain sequences. V and J gene assignment, in a later analysis, came from comparing TCR nucleotide sequences with IMGT/GENE-DB human TR gene sequences. Using the TCRdist pipeline, a later analysis assigned CDR3 sequences along with most-parsimonious VDJ recombination scenarios. In a later analysis, every TCR beta chain was defined by the combination of its CDR3 amino acid sequence and its V-gene family, and reads without a unique V-gene family were dropped. As a way to deal with suspected cross-contamination and a sequencing artifact, a later analysis dropped 450 to 600 nucleotide sequences that were highly shared and had low generation probability. For each public chain, a later analysis derived a clonal expansion index from normalized ranks of inferred template counts within each repertoire. Generation probabilities in a later analysis came from a VDJ recombination model fitted to out-of-frame rearrangements, and those results were checked against IGoR. In a later analysis, hypergeometric tests were used to score TCR-TCR, TCR-HLA and TCR-CMV co-occurrence, with a repertoire-size bias correction applied to TCR pairs. To estimate false discovery rates, a later analysis permuted the HLA or CMV assignments 20 times. A later analysis grouped co-occurring TCRs with DBSCAN, adding TCRdist sequence similarity when clustering within HLA-allele-positive subsets. Repertoires with fewer than 30,000 or more than 120,000 public chains were left out of co-occurrence clustering, as were five repertoires with anomalous nucleotide sharing. As stored in TCRdb, this immuneACCESS dataset retains in-frame rearrangements with V and J assigned. A fraction of the clones does not appear; measured against another copy, unresolved V genes explain less than half of the discrepancy, and the remainder lacks a known reason. V, J and clone size are taken as reported in that table, and D and trimming were inferred from the DNA itself. This sample is represented by approximately 69,000 clones; approximately 74% of them were singletons. Of the sample, about 20% falls within the top ten clones.

This entry is derived from a study of cytomegalovirus exposure and HLA in healthy donors (dated by TCRdb to 2017 to 2019). At the level of the whole study: In an earlier analysis of under 750 of the donors, about 260 Gb of sequence data and 95 million to 130 million unique TCR beta sequences from roughly 180 million T cells were reported. About 280 gigabases of sequencing data and around 80 million unique TCR sequences made up an early release that covered several hundred HLA-typed donors. Of the 398 genotyped donors, about 84% fell in the genetic ancestry cluster associated with self-reported Caucasian donors. The study aimed to test whether signatures of past pathogen exposure could be identified by cataloging public T cell receptors. The study used immunosequencing to profile the T cell repertoires of several hundred subjects and linked those repertoires to cytomegalovirus serostatus. Besides the first cohort of about 730 subjects, a separate validation cohort made up of 95 to 150 different subjects was used. To predict cytomegalovirus infection status, the study combined high-throughput TCR immunosequencing, statistical association of individual TCRs with disease status, and machine learning. To study patterns of TCR occurrence, a later analysis re-analyzed previously published TCR beta repertoires from around 700 donors and added high-resolution HLA genotyping. The later analysis used no new phenotypic data to find candidate immune exposures, relying instead on TCR beta sequences and their occurrence across donors. An earlier analysis of some 500 of the donors used high-throughput TCR beta sequencing to judge whether each TCR beta V gene segment behaved as functional or pseudogenic. Donor age, sex, ethnicity and CMV serostatus were compiled alongside the repertoire data. A later genetic analysis used genome-wide SNP genotypes for 398 of the 666 donors, treating that subset as a discovery cohort. All discovery cohort repertoires had been generated using a single sequencing platform. Class I and class II HLA loci were covered by the typing at four-digit resolution. Typing coverage varied by locus: roughly 629-630 donors for A, B, C, DRB1 and DQB1; more than 500 for DQA1; over 600 for DPA1; some 470 for DPB1. About 5 DR-DQ haplotypes were handled as single units for association and clustering, since linkage in the cohort was strong. On average, 235,054 unique TCR beta nucleotide sequences were sequenced per donor among fewer than 500 genotyped donors of the cohort, with roughly 18% of those sequences being non-productive. General conclusions and limits of the study: A later genetic analysis associated a missense DCLRE1C variant with V-gene and J-gene trimming of TCR beta chains, and an independent cohort replicated the association. In a later analysis, HLA-associated TCR beta chains showed more clonal expansion and lower generation probabilities than non-associated chains that were equally common. Specific HLA alleles were associated with 15,000 to 20,000 TCR beta sequences at a false discovery rate of 0.05 in a later analysis. Several of the top co-occurrence clusters appeared to be linked to parvovirus B19, influenza, CMV and Epstein-Barr virus, according to a later analysis. Assigning TCR associations to individual alleles was difficult when HLA alleles, especially DR and DQ, strongly co-occurred. Broadly in line with IMGT annotations, most TCR beta V segments showed up in productive rearrangements about 87% or about 30% of the time in an earlier analysis of several hundred of the donors. A further reported finding was that TCR beta sequences accurately predicted the HLA-A and HLA-B alleles for most subjects in the first cohort. A later analysis found that most CMV-associated TCR beta chains appeared HLA-restricted, with HLA associations seemingly driven largely by CMV exposure. In vitro tests confirmed that a few of the cytomegalovirus-associated TCR beta chains recognize cytomegalovirus antigens. The earlier analysis of approximately 540 of the donors excluded seventeen rarely observed V segments, including chromosome 9 orphons, because counts were too low. Correlated functional status among segregating V segments might reflect linkage disequilibrium, but an unknown experimental factor could not be ruled out. The only immune exposure information available for the cohort was CMV serostatus. Because the 87-base-pair reads could not distinguish some IMGT-functional V segments, including TRBV6-2 and TRBV6-3, those segments were excluded. Across donors, most TCR sequences were observed very rarely, whereas some public TCRs were present in many individuals. According to a later genetic analysis, donors in an Asian-associated ancestry cluster had fewer N-insertions in productive TCRs than the approximately 710-donor mean. The study gave a list of 150 to 200 TCR beta chains associated with cytomegalovirus. Sequencing depth was assumed to be roughly uniform across donors in the presence/absence analyses, though that assumption may not hold. The authors suggested that the approach could potentially be extended to other disease states and immunological phenotypes. According to a later analysis, TCR association rates differed among HLA loci, with DRB1 alleles showing the most associated TCRs and HLA-C alleles showing the fewest. In both the original and validation cohorts, the classifier was reported to diagnose cytomegalovirus status with high specificity and sensitivity. Because HLA typing was missing for some donors at each locus, association tests included only the typed subset. Only TCR beta chains were sequenced in this cohort, and the absence of alpha or paired-chain data limited detectable features. A group of highly shared sequence variants was considered likely to be a technical artifact of the sequencing pipeline.

Including the terminal cysteine and phenylalanine, the CDR3 comprises 13 residues. Only the CDR3 DNA stays, 39 bases, in frame from base 1. CDR1 and CDR2 are drawn from the germline V gene: ENHRY, SYGVKD. V is pruned by 7 bases and J by 6 bases, leaving 7 bases of the junction without a gene match. The cohort consisted of approximately 690 healthy bone marrow donors. At the time of sampling, every cohort member was nominally healthy, though immune exposures that went unrecorded were likely present. The donor tested CMV seropositive, placing the donor among the roughly 300 seropositive members of the cohort. Each donor provided a peripheral blood sample, and peripheral blood mononuclear cells were used for TCR beta sequencing. Genomic DNA was extracted from the blood cell samples with the Qiagen DNeasy Blood Extraction Kit.

The sequenced sample was PBMCs. The TCR sequence derives from a woman in her twenties or thirties in good health and CMV-seropositive. Rearrangement joined TRBV10-3 to TRBJ1-1; TRBD1 fits 8 bases in the junction. The nucleotide sequence reads TGTGCCATCACCATACAGGGGGGCGCTGAAGCTTTCTTT. Its protein product is CAITIQGGAEAFF.